Included here is one TCR beta chain sequence, with context. The data were taken from a study of cytomegalovirus exposure and HLA in healthy donors. Amplification used 60 Vbeta primers and 13 Jbeta primers. This table comes from immunoSEQ multiplex PCR, and its TCRdb copy is limited to in-frame clones, with some not included. The data show tens of thousands of clones, approximately 68% seen once. From germline, CDR1 is SGHNT and CDR2 YYREEE (reference sequence). CDR3 length: 14 amino acids. V trimming: 10 bases; J trimming: 2 bases; junction bases outside the gene matches: 9. The source material was PBMCs. The V call is TRBV5-4, the J call TRBJ2-3; TRBD2 agrees at 8 bases. The sequence derives from a man aged 25-45 years in good health and CMV-seronegative. The CDR3 region has the DNA TGTGCCGGACAAGCGGGAGTGTACACAGATACGCAGTATTTT. Its translation: CAGQAGVYTDTQYF.